Sequencing of this TCR beta chain was carried out in a study of T cell changes during pregnancy in multiple sclerosis. CDR3 length: 14 amino acids. Trimming cost V 9 bases and J 2 bases; bases outside gene matches: 8. In germline, CDR1 is WNHNN, CDR2 SYGVQD (reference sequence). This clone came up once. Method: immunoSEQ multiplex PCR; TCRdb's copy keeps in-frame clones and lacks some. The sample has roughly 8,000 clones, about 90% seen once. The sequence came from a female donor in good health, enrolled as a control in a pregnancy study. The V call is TRBV10-1, the J call TRBJ2-3; 7 nucleotides agree with TRBD1. Material: CD8+ T cells from peripheral blood mononuclear cells, obtained in the first trimester of pregnancy. The chain's CDR3 is CARTTGDPTDTQYF. The CDR3 nucleotides are TGCGCCAGAACTACAGGGGATCCCACAGATACGCAGTATTTT.